This T cell receptor (beta chain) was found in a study of post-analysis software for immune sequencing data. Study details: The courses of disease that were included comprised relapsing-remitting, secondary progressive and progressive-relapsing multiple sclerosis. Points from the study as a whole: Normalized Chao1 diversity in multiple sclerosis patients fell significantly below that of controls. Roughly 5 TRBV segments, TRBV5-6, TRBV5-1 and TRBV20-1 among them, were found more frequent in patients than controls.

Notes on this clonotype: The antigen is not known.

The TCR beta cDNA libraries carried unique molecular identifiers. T cells numbering roughly 1 to 10 million yielded cDNA molecules that totaled roughly 0.5 million. One entry per CDR3 protein results from TCRdb running MiXCR on the PCR reads. Here the sample spans 350,000 to 500,000 distinct CDR3 sequences, 39% being singletons. The CDR3 consists of 15 residues. Trimming cost V 3 bases and J 1 base, with 11 bases left between them. The sample consisted of blood. The V gene is TRBV12-3 or TRBV12-4, the J gene TRBJ2-3; D perhaps matches TRBD2 (6 bases). The sequence derives from a girl under 10 years old with multiple sclerosis. This chain's CDR3 is CASSFRGFGTDTQYF. The CDR3 bases are TGTGCCAGCAGTTTCCGGGGGTTCGGCACAGATACGCAGTATTTT.